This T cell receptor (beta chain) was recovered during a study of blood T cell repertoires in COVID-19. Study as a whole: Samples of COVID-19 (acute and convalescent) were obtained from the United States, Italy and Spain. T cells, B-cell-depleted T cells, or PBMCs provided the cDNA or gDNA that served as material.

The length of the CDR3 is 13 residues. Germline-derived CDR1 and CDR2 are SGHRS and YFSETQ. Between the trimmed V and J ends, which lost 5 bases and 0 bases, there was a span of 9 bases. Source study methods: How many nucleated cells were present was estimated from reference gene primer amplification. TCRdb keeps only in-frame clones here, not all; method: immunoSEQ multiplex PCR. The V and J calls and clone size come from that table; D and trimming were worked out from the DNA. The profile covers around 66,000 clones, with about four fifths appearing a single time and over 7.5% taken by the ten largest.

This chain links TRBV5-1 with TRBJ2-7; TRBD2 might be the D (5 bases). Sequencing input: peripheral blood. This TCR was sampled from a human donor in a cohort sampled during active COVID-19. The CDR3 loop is CASSSVSSYEQYF. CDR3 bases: TGCGCCAGCAGTAGCGTGAGCTCCTACGAGCAGTACTTC.